This T cell receptor (beta chain) was identified during a study of human T cells and chemical hapten exposure. Study-wide background: Affected patients, primarily female, had alopecia areata, totalis or universalis.

Specified time point: patch test 3, about 24 weeks after DPC sensitization. Treatment given: therapeutic diphenylcyclopropenone sensitization with weekly scalp DPC. Participating donors were patients with alopecia, aged 18 to 70 years, considered appropriate candidates for DPC. TCRdb re-analysed the RACE reads in MiXCR, keeping a single row per CDR3 protein. Counted here are about 160,000 distinct CDR3 sequences, 28% occurring once; the ten biggest clones make up approximately 2.3%. This CDR3 region has 15 residues. Trimming cost V 3 bases and J 0 bases; bases outside gene matches: 4. Germline loops: CDR1 DFQATT, CDR2 SNEGSKA (reference sequence).

This specimen was whole blood, taken in connection with sensitization to the hapten diphenylcyclopropenone (DPC). This sequence joins TRBV20-1 and TRBJ2-2; 7 bases align to TRBD2. The clonotype was recovered from a woman aged 18-30 years with alopecia areata. Some clones in this sample may be carry-over from other donors' samples. In nucleotides, the CDR3 is TGCAGTGCTAGTTACCTAGCGGCGAACACCGGGGAGCTGTTTTTT. Its translation: CSASYLAANTGELFF.